The 29 T cell receptor beta chains below come from one sample, sequenced in a study of immune evolution from preneoplasia to lung adenocarcinoma. Measured with immunoSEQ multiplex PCR; TCRdb has only the in-frame clones, and not every one. This table has about 40,000 clones, about 74% appearing once. Sequenced material: FFPE invasive lung adenocarcinoma tissue. These TCRs come from a person between 55 and 69 years old with lung adenocarcinoma.

The genes are TRBV9 and TRBJ2-6, with D perhaps TRBD1 (5 bases). This CDR3 spans 16 amino acids. Per germline, CDR1 SGDLS and CDR2 YYNGEE. V was clipped by 1 base and J by 0 bases, with 8 bases between them. In DNA, the CDR3 is TGTGCCAGCAGCGTATTAGGGGTCTCTGGGGCCAACGTCCTGACTTTC. Encoded protein: CASSVLGVSGANVLTF.

In regard to this clone: Mismatch with germline at one junction end may stem from a read error. The rearrangement joins TRBV5-1 to TRBJ2-2; D call uncertain. The length of the CDR3 is 15 residues. The germline CDR1 and CDR2 sequences are SGHRS and YFSETQ. CDR3 in amino acids: CVSSLETLGTGELFF. As DNA, the CDR3 is TGCGTCAGCAGCTTGGAGACTCTCGGGACCGGGGAGCTGTTTTTT.

The chain employs TRBV5-4 and TRBJ2-7; D is unresolved. The V gene's germline CDR1 is SGHNT and CDR2 YYREEE (reference sequence). The CDR3 runs to 12 residues. V was shortened by 2 bases and J by 6 bases, with 9 bases between the two germline ends. The CDR3 protein is CASSLNSGEQYF. The CDR3 DNA reads TGTGCCAGCAGCTTAAACTCCGGCGAGCAGTACTTC.

The CDR3, as DNA: TGTGCCAGTAGTATAGATCCAGGGCACACAAATCAGCCCCAGCATTTT. Residues: CASSIDPGHTNQPQHF. This rearrangement joins TRBV19 to TRBJ1-5; D is perhaps TRBD1 (5 bases). Trimming shortened V by 0 bases and J by 4 bases, and 13 bases separated the two germline ends. The CDR3 has 16 amino acids. The germline V gene has CDR1 LNHDA and CDR2 SQIVND (reference sequence).

The chain employs TRBV7-8 and TRBJ2-1, with TRBD2 as a possible D gene (6 bases). Germline assignment: CDR1 SGHVS and CDR2 FQNEAQ. The CDR3 runs to 16 residues. The V and J ends lost 5 bases and 5 bases respectively, with 19 bases between them. The CDR3 protein is CASSPGLGTPNNEQFF. Here the CDR3 DNA reads TGTGCCAGCAGCCCGGGCTTGGGGACTCCCAACAATGAGCAGTTCTTC.

This clone was seen only a few times. The chain links TRBV5-1 to TRBJ1-1, with 11 bases lining up with TRBD1. V trimming: 9 bases; J trimming: 5 bases; junction bases outside the gene matches: 6. The germline CDR1 and CDR2 sequences are SGHRS and YFSETQ. The CDR3 runs 13 residues. CDR3 sequence reads: CATQGQGGTEAFF. The CDR3 DNA follows: TGCGCCACCCAGGGACAGGGGGGGACTGAAGCTTTCTTT.

The genes are TRBV7-3 and TRBJ2-7, with D perhaps given as TRBD1 or TRBD2 (5 bases each). Looked up from germline, CDR1 is SGHTA and CDR2 is FQGTGA. V lost 5 bases and J 5 bases, leaving 16 bases between the germline ends. The CDR3 has 14 residues. CDR3 DNA sequence: TGTGCCAGCAGCCTCGGACTCAGGGACCACGAGCAGTACTTC. As protein: CASSLGLRDHEQYF.

The chain employs TRBV29-1 and TRBJ2-4; no firm D call. Trimming pared 8 bases from V and 0 bases from J, leaving 11 bases between. Germline CDR1 reads SQVTM; CDR2 reads ANQGSEA. This CDR3 is 13 amino acids long. The CDR3 loop is CSIEDLAKNIQYF. The CDR3 coding sequence is TGCAGCATCGAAGATCTAGCCAAAAACATTCAGTACTTC.

V usage is TRBV7-2 and J usage is TRBJ1-5; D is unclear. CDR1 and CDR2 from the germline V gene are SGHTA and FQGNSA. The CDR3 is 14 amino acids. The V end lost 1 base, the J end lost 2 bases, and 6 bases lay between the germline ends. This chain's CDR3 is CASSLVPRNQPQHF. The CDR3 DNA is TGTGCCAGCAGCTTAGTTCCCCGCAATCAGCCCCAGCATTTT.

The V gene is TRBV7-2, the J gene TRBJ1-2, with 9 nucleotides matching TRBD1. This CDR3 is built from 16 residues. The J segment lost 4 bases and the V segment lost 0 bases, leaving 6 bases of the junction unmatched. In germline, CDR1 is SGHTA, CDR2 FQGNSA. CDR3 protein: CASSLARGTGSYGYTF. In nucleotides, the CDR3 is TGTGCCAGCAGCTTAGCGAGGGGGACAGGGAGCTATGGCTACACCTTC.

The V gene is TRBV28, the J gene TRBJ2-3, with D maybe TRBD1 (5 bases). The CDR3 has 14 amino acids. Germline lookup yields CDR1 MDHEN and CDR2 SYDVKM. V gave up 5 bases and J gave up 5 bases, with 14 bases separating them. Here the CDR3 reads CASSIDEGEDTQYF. In DNA form, the CDR3 reads TGTGCCAGCAGTATTGACGAAGGGGAAGATACGCAGTATTTT. Based on the CDR3 plus reference TRBV28 and TRBJ2-3, the full variable domain is DVKVTQSSRYLVKRTGEKVFLECVQDMDHENMFWYRQDPGLGLRLIYFSYDVKMKEKGDIPEGYSVSREKKERFSLILESASTNQTSMYLCASSIDEGEDTQYFGPGTRLTVL.

The chain couples TRBV2 to TRBJ2-1; D uncertain. The ends were cut back, 1 base at V and 5 bases at J, with 6 bases in the middle. Germline V gene lookup returns CDR1 SNHLY and CDR2 FYNNEI. This CDR3 has 13 amino acids. CDR3 sequence: CASSEEVDNEQFF. In DNA form, the CDR3 reads TGTGCCAGCAGTGAAGAGGTGGACAATGAGCAGTTCTTC.

This chain links TRBV7-2 with TRBJ2-1, with D perhaps matching TRBD2 (6 bases). In germline, CDR1 is SGHTA, CDR2 FQGNSA. The CDR3 is 15 residues long. The V end was cut by 5 bases, the J end by 4 bases, with 15 bases between. The CDR3 is CASSPGVGGYNEQFF. The CDR3 DNA sequence: TGTGCCAGCAGCCCCGGGGTGGGGGGATACAATGAGCAGTTCTTC.

The gene calls are TRBV28 and TRBJ1-1; D is possibly TRBD1 (5 bases). The CDR3 sequence is 15 residues long. CDR1 MDHEN and CDR2 SYDVKM come from the germline V gene. V lost 8 bases and J 0 bases, leaving 16 bases between the germline ends. CDR3 residues: CASREIRAMNTEAFF. The CDR3 nucleotides read TGTGCCAGCCGAGAAATCAGGGCTATGAACACTGAAGCTTTCTTT.

Only one count was recorded for this clone. The chain has TRBV2 and TRBJ2-1; 7 positions match TRBD2. V shed 6 bases and J 8 bases; nucleotides not matched to a gene: 13. Germline CDR1 and CDR2: SNHLY and FYNNEI. The CDR3 spans 15 residues. CDR3 loop: CASSKVGRGRDEQFF. As DNA, the CDR3 is TGTGCCAGCAGCAAGGTGGGACGGGGGAGGGATGAGCAGTTCTTC.

The rearrangement joins TRBV9 to TRBJ2-2; 11 bases align to TRBD2. This CDR3 contains 15 residues. V shed 4 bases and J 7 bases; nucleotides not matched to a gene: 6. The germline V gene has CDR1 SGDLS and CDR2 YYNGEE. The CDR3 DNA is TGTGCCAGCAGCCTTAGCGGGAGGGCCGTCGGGGAGCTGTTTTTT. This translates into CASSLSGRAVGELFF.

The rearrangement links TRBV12-5 to TRBJ2-1; TRBD1 matches 7 bases. The CDR3 length is 15 residues. From germline, CDR1 is LGHNT and CDR2 FRNRAP. V was pared by 6 bases and J by 1 base, with 6 bases of the junction left unmatched. Here the CDR3 DNA reads TGTGCTAGTGGCCAGGGACAGAGTTCCTACAATGAGCAGTTCTTC. Its protein product is CASGQGQSSYNEQFF.

The chain joins TRBV7-3 to TRBJ2-1, with 8 bases aligning to TRBD2. J was trimmed by 4 bases and V by 5 bases; bases with no gene match: 4. Germline assignment: CDR1 SGHTA and CDR2 FQGTGA. CDR3 length: 14 residues. The CDR3 loop is CASSPGTSYNEQFF. CDR3 nucleotide sequence: TGTGCCAGCAGCCCGGGGACTAGTTACAATGAGCAGTTCTTC.

V usage is TRBV19 and J usage is TRBJ1-5, with a tentative D call TRBD1 (6 bases). V was clipped by 5 bases and J by 7 bases, with 18 bases between them. The CDR3 has 15 amino acids. The germline CDR1 and CDR2 sequences are LNHDA and SQIVND (reference sequence). Here the CDR3 reads CASSRTGNGEQPQHF. CDR3 DNA sequence: TGTGCCAGTAGTCGAACAGGGAATGGAGAGCAGCCCCAGCATTTT.

This chain links TRBV28 with TRBJ2-2; a weak D match, TRBD1 (5 bases). Germline CDR1 is MDHEN and CDR2 is SYDVKM. This CDR3 is built from 16 residues. V lost 5 bases and J 1 base, leaving 14 bases between the germline ends. CDR3 loop: CASSQTTTGNTGELFF. CDR3 nucleotide sequence: TGTGCCAGCAGTCAGACGACAACAGGGAACACCGGGGAGCTGTTTTTT.

The chain couples TRBV5-1 to TRBJ2-7, with D tentatively TRBD1 (5 bases). The CDR3 runs 14 residues. CDR1 SGHRS and CDR2 YFSETQ come from the germline V gene. Trimming took off 4 bases at V and 5 bases at J, with 16 bases between the two ends. In nucleotides, the CDR3 is TGCGCCAGCAGCCCACTTATTGGCAGGGACGAGCAGTACTTC. Its translation is CASSPLIGRDEQYF.

This chain uses TRBV11-1 with TRBJ2-6; TRBD1 might be the D (6 bases). Trimming removed 4 bases from V and 2 bases from J, with 15 bases in between. Germline V gene lookup returns CDR1 SGHAT and CDR2 FQDESV (reference sequence). The CDR3 runs 17 residues. CDR3 DNA: TGTGCCAGCAGCTCGGACAGTATGGTGGCTGGGGCCAACGTCCTGACTTTC. Amino acid sequence: CASSSDSMVAGANVLTF.

The rearrangement joins TRBV5-4 to TRBJ2-7; D unresolved. CDR3 length: 14 residues. In germline, CDR1 is SGHNT, CDR2 YYREEE (reference sequence). V lost 0 bases to trimming and J lost 0 bases, with 7 bases between them. Written as DNA, the CDR3 is TGTGCCAGCAGCTTGGCCCCAGCCTCCTACGAGCAGTACTTC. Protein product: CASSLAPASYEQYF. Full variable domain (outside the CDR3, taken from reference TRBV5-4 and TRBJ2-7): ETGVTQSPTHLIKTRGQQVTLRCSSQSGHNTVSWYQQALGQGPQFIFQYYREEENGRGNFPPRFSGLQFPNYSSELNVNALELDDSALYLCASSLAPASYEQYFGPGTRLTVT.

The chain carries TRBV12-5 and TRBJ2-5; 9 bases align to TRBD1. The junction had 4 bases not matched to a gene; V was cut back by 4 bases and J by 4 bases. CDR3 length: 14 residues. Germline CDR1 and CDR2: LGHNT and FRNRAP. As DNA, the CDR3 is TGTGCTAGTGGTTCGGACAGGGGAGGAGAGACCCAGTACTTC. It specifies CASGSDRGGETQYF.

This sequence joins TRBV7-3 and TRBJ2-3; D not resolved. Germline CDR1 reads SGHTA; CDR2 reads FQGTGA. This CDR3 has 15 residues. V dropped 0 bases and J dropped 0 bases, with 7 bases sitting between them. As DNA, the CDR3 is TGTGCCAGCAGCTTAACCGGTCTTAGCACAGATACGCAGTATTTT. It specifies CASSLTGLSTDTQYF. The full variable domain, with the rest looked up from reference TRBV7-3 and TRBJ2-3, is GAGVSQTPSNKVTEKGKYVELRCDPISGHTALYWYRQSLGQGPEFLIYFQGTGAADDSGLPNDRFFAVRPEGSVSTLKIQRTERGDSAVYLCASSLTGLSTDTQYFGPGTRLTVL.

This rearrangement joins TRBV19 to TRBJ1-4; TRBD1 might be the D (6 bases). The length of the CDR3 is 13 residues. Germline CDR1 is LNHDA and CDR2 is SQIVND (reference sequence). Trimming cost V 7 bases and J 11 bases, with 17 bases left between them. For the CDR3, the DNA is TGTGCCAGTAAATACTCGAAGGGGGAGAAACTGTTTTTT. This encodes CASKYSKGEKLFF.

This clone was seen only once. V is TRBV30 and J is TRBJ2-3; no reliable D call. The germline CDR1 and CDR2 sequences are GTSNPN and SVGIG (reference sequence). The CDR3 loop spans 12 amino acids. V lost 5 bases, J lost 6 bases, and 12 bases lay in between. CDR3 in DNA: TGTGCCTGGGACCGCGGTTTGGATACGCAGTATTTT. This gives the protein CAWDRGLDTQYF.

V is TRBV29-1 and J is TRBJ1-2; maybe TRBD1 (5 bases). Germline V gene sequence: CDR1 SQVTM, CDR2 ANQGSEA. V dropped 6 bases and J dropped 0 bases, with 11 bases sitting between them. The CDR3 extends over 13 amino acids. The CDR3 spells CSVSGTANYGYTF. In DNA, the CDR3 is TGCAGCGTATCAGGGACGGCTAACTATGGCTACACCTTC. Complete variable domain (other parts from reference TRBV29-1 and TRBJ1-2): SAVISQKPSRDICQRGTSLTIQCQVDSQVTMMFWYRQQPGQSLTLIATANQGSEATYESGFVIDKFPISRPNLTFSTLTVSNMSPEDSSIYLCSVSGTANYGYTFGSGTRLTVV.

The chain recombines TRBV30 with TRBJ2-6; 10 nucleotides line up with TRBD1. This CDR3 comprises 16 residues. Per germline, CDR1 GTSNPN and CDR2 SVGIG (reference sequence). J was trimmed by 0 bases and V by 5 bases; bases with no gene match: 4. As DNA, the CDR3 is TGTGCCTGGGGTCGGACAGGGGGCTCTGGGGCCAACGTCCTGACTTTC. Its protein is CAWGRTGGSGANVLTF.